The 14 T cell receptor beta chains in this list originate from one sample, sequenced in a study of shared clonotypes between healthy human individuals. The table came from immunoSEQ multiplex PCR; TCRdb's copy has only in-frame clones and leaves some out. The sample comprises approximately 2.5 million clones, 80% to 95% of which are singletons, and approximately 0.37% rests with the top ten. The sample comprised naive CD4+ T cells from PBMCs. Subset noted: CD45RA+ positively selected. The receptors originated from a man in his late teens or twenties in good health. Some clones in this sample may be carry-over from other donors' samples.

CDR3 nucleotides: TGTGCCAGCAAACCGGACAGGGGGAAATCCGGGGAGCTGTTTTTT. It encodes CASKPDRGKSGELFF. V usage is TRBV27 and J usage is TRBJ2-2; 10 bases are shared with TRBD1. CDR1 MNHEY and CDR2 SMNVEV come from the germline V gene (reference sequence). Unmatched junction bases numbered 8, after V lost 7 bases and J lost 6 bases. The CDR3 has 15 residues.

The chain is built from TRBV5-1 and TRBJ2-7; D possibly corresponds to TRBD1 (7 bases). V lost 0 bases, J lost 2 bases, and 12 bases lay in between. This CDR3 has 15 residues. In germline, CDR1 is SGHRS, CDR2 YFSETQ. CDR3 in DNA: TGCGCCAGCAGCTTGGCCGGGGGACAGACCTACGAGCAGTACTTC. It codes for CASSLAGGQTYEQYF. The complete variable domain, with remaining parts taken from reference TRBV5-1 and TRBJ2-7, reads KAGVTQTPRYLIKTRGQQVTLSCSPISGHRSVSWYQQTPGQGLQFLFEYFSETQRNKGNFPGRFSGRQFSNSRSEMNVSTLELGDSALYLCASSLAGGQTYEQYFGPGTRLTVT.

This chain connects TRBV9 to TRBJ2-1, with a weak D call TRBD2 (5 bases). This CDR3 has 16 amino acids. Looked up from germline, CDR1 is SGDLS and CDR2 is YYNGEE. Deletions cut 0 bases from V and 3 bases from J, with 13 bases between. The CDR3 spells CASSVGGQIVYNEQFF. The DNA for the CDR3 is TGTGCCAGCAGCGTAGGAGGGCAAATAGTCTACAATGAGCAGTTCTTC.

The V and J genes are TRBV6-1 and TRBJ1-4; D perhaps matches TRBD1 (5 bases). The CDR3 sequence is 15 residues long. Germline V CDR1 and CDR2: MNHNS, SASEGT. V was trimmed by 5 bases and J by 7 bases, leaving 17 bases between them. CDR3 region: CASSSTPRDGEKLFF. The CDR3, as DNA: TGTGCCAGCAGTTCCACGCCCAGGGATGGTGAAAAACTGTTTTTT.

In its sample, this clone was seen once. The CDR3 sequence is CASSSTSNSYNEQFF. The CDR3 DNA sequence: TGTGCCAGCAGCTCCACTAGCAACTCCTACAATGAGCAGTTCTTC. The chain has TRBV5-8 and TRBJ2-1; D possibly corresponds to TRBD2 (6 bases). This CDR3 comprises 15 residues. CDR1 SGHTS and CDR2 YDEGEE come from the germline V gene. Trimming took 3 bases from V and 0 from J, leaving 10 bases between them.

The chain carries TRBV19 and TRBJ1-5; possible D gene TRBD1, 5 bases. The CDR3 has 12 amino acids. Germline V gene data show CDR1 as LNHDA and CDR2 as SQIVND (reference sequence). The germline V and J ends were trimmed by 6 bases and 6 bases, with 9 bases remaining between them. DNA for the CDR3: TGTGCCAGTAGGGTGGGGGTTCAGCCCCAGCATTTT. Its protein product is CASRVGVQPQHF.

The gene calls are TRBV15 and TRBJ1-5, with D perhaps matching TRBD1 (6 bases). The CDR3 runs to 16 residues. Germline loops: CDR1 LNHNV, CDR2 YYDKDF (reference sequence). V dropped 3 bases and J dropped 5 bases, with 17 bases sitting between them. CDR3 protein: CATSSMGDSGDQPQHF. In nucleotides, the CDR3 is TGTGCCACCAGCAGCATGGGGGATTCAGGGGATCAGCCCCAGCATTTT.

The chain has TRBV5-1 and TRBJ2-7; either TRBD1 or TRBD2 may fit D (5 bases each). CDR3 length: 14 residues. Looked up from germline, CDR1 is SGHRS and CDR2 is YFSETQ. Trimming removed 2 bases from V and 2 bases from J, with 11 bases in between. In DNA form, the CDR3 reads TGCGCCAGCAGCTTCGGGGACGGTACCTACGAGCAGTACTTC. Its translation is CASSFGDGTYEQYF.

The V call is TRBV7-2, the J call TRBJ1-3; D might be TRBD1 (6 bases). The germline CDR1 and CDR2 sequences are SGHTA and FQGNSA. Deletions cut 2 bases from V and 4 bases from J, with 15 bases between. This CDR3 is built from 16 residues. The CDR3 DNA is TGTGCCAGCAGCTTAAACAGGGTTGGGAACGGAAACACCATATATTTT. Encoded protein: CASSLNRVGNGNTIYF.

The CDR3 loop is CAISELAGATDTQYF. CDR3 bases: TGTGCCATCAGTGAGCTAGCGGGAGCTACAGATACGCAGTATTTT. The chain couples TRBV10-3 to TRBJ2-3; 10 bases fit TRBD2. CDR3 length: 15 amino acids. The J segment lost 3 bases and the V segment lost 2 bases, leaving 2 bases of the junction unmatched. Per the germline V gene, CDR1 is ENHRY and CDR2 is SYGVKD.

This clone was seen more than once but under ten times. The chain uses TRBV21-1 and TRBJ1-4; the table names TRBD1, a call not compared with the DNA. TRBV21-1 is classified as a pseudogene. This CDR3 has 13 amino acids. Here the CDR3 reads CASSTRDNEKLFF. CDR3 DNA: TGTGCCAGCAGCACCAGGGATAATGAAAAACTGTTTTTT.

To note about this clone: The sample has other DNA sequences that encode this CDR3 too. The chain employs TRBV20-1 and TRBJ1-2; D gene uncertain. Germline CDR1 and CDR2: DFQATT and SNEGSKA (reference sequence). The CDR3 consists of 11 residues. The V end lost 3 bases, the J end lost 4 bases, and 6 bases lay between the germline ends. CDR3 in DNA: TGCAGTGCTAGGGCGGGCTATGGCTACACCTTC. Translation gives CSARAGYGYTF.

The rearrangement joins TRBV7-9 to TRBJ1-2; 11 bases are a match to TRBD1. The CDR3 loop spans 15 amino acids. Per germline, CDR1 SEHNR and CDR2 FQNEAQ (reference sequence). Trimming removed 4 bases from V and 4 bases from J; junction bases left unmatched: 5. The CDR3 region is CASSSRDRGFYGYTF. The CDR3 DNA sequence: TGTGCCAGCAGCTCCCGGGACAGGGGGTTCTATGGCTACACCTTC.

The chain uses TRBV19 and TRBJ1-5; perhaps TRBD1 as D (6 bases). Germline V gives CDR1 LNHDA, CDR2 SQIVND (reference sequence). V lost 5 bases and J 4 bases, leaving 9 bases between the germline ends. This CDR3 is built from 13 residues. The CDR3 DNA reads as TGTGCCAGTAGTGACGACAGGAATCAGCCCCAGCATTTT. Amino acids: CASSDDRNQPQHF. The whole variable domain, filled in from reference TRBV19 and TRBJ1-5, reads DGGITQSPKYLFRKEGQNVTLSCEQNLNHDAMYWYRQDPGQGLRLIYYSQIVNDFQKGDIAEGYSVSREKKESFPLTVTSAQKNPTAFYLCASSDDRNQPQHFGDGTRLSIL.